The rows below give T cell receptor beta chains drawn from one sample of a study of T cells in Graves' hyperthyroidism and ophthalmopathy. TCRdb re-derived calls from the multiplex PCR reads in MiXCR, one entry per CDR3 protein. Found here are around 610,000 distinct CDR3 sequences, 14% to 15% of them singletons; the top ten hold roughly 4.5%. Material for sequencing was blood. All receptors derive from a woman between 40 and 50 years old with Graves' ophthalmopathy. Each CDR3 is given with its conserved first and last residue. D genes are given only for firm matches. Clone size is not always given. Where it is, it says once, few, many or a class for expanded clones.

TRBJ1-2 | NA | TRBV7-9 | many | 14 | CASSLVGDGYGYTF | TGTGCCAGCAGCTTAGTGGGGGACGGCTATGGCTACACCTTC
TRBJ2-7 | NA | TRBV29-1 | NA | 14 | CTPFASRPNYEQYF | TGCACCCCCTTTGCGTCACGCCCCAACTACGAGCAGTACTTC
TRBJ1-1 | NA | TRBV6-5 | many | 14 | CASSYSKMNTEAFF | TGTGCCAGCAGTTACTCGAAGATGAACACTGAAGCTTTCTTT
TRBJ2-7 | TRBD1 | TRBV29-1 | many | 14 | CSVAFGTGSYEQYF | TGCAGCGTCGCATTTGGGACAGGATCCTACGAGCAGTACTTC
TRBJ1-2 | NA | TRBV29-1 | NA | 14 | CSGALRGVNYGYTF | TGCAGCGGGGCCCTGAGGGGGGTGAACTATGGCTACACCTTC
TRBJ2-7 | NA | TRBV3-1 | few | 15 | CASSQDAGALDEQYF | TGTGCCAGCAGCCAAGACGCAGGGGCTTTGGACGAGCAGTACTTC
TRBJ1-2 | NA | TRBV20-1 | many | 13 | CSATDPQGYGYTF | TGCAGTGCTACAGACCCTCAAGGTTATGGCTACACCTTC
TRBJ2-7 | TRBD1 | TRBV20-1 | many | 16 | CSARKVGQVSSYEQYF | TGCAGTGCTAGAAAGGTGGGACAGGTTAGCTCCTACGAGCAGTACTTC
TRBJ2-7 | NA | TRBV28 | many | 15 | CASSHDRDSTYEQYF | TGTGCCAGCAGCCACGACCGGGACTCCACCTACGAGCAGTACTTC
TRBJ2-5 | TRBD2 | TRBV4-1 | many | 15 | CASSFSGSEQETQYF | TGCGCCAGCAGCTTTAGCGGGAGTGAGCAAGAGACCCAGTACTTC
TRBJ1-1 | NA | TRBV20-1 | many | 11 | CSVVENTEAFF | TGCAGTGTGGTAGAGAACACTGAAGCTTTCTTT
TRBJ2-7 | NA | TRBV7-8 | NA | 15 | CASSFTGTLDYEQYF | TGTGCCAGCAGCTTCACCGGGACACTTGACTACGAGCAGTACTTC
TRBJ2-2 | TRBD2 | TRBV5-1 | many | 18 | CASSLGRTSGSHTGELFF | TGCGCCAGCAGCTTAGGGCGGACTAGCGGGAGTCACACCGGGGAGCTGTTTTTT
TRBJ1-5 | NA | TRBV7-2 | many | 13 | CASSLMGGQPQHF | TGTGCCAGCAGCTTGATGGGGGGTCAGCCCCAGCATTTT
TRBJ1-1 | NA | TRBV10-3 | many | 13 | CAISAGMNTEAFF | TGTGCCATCTCGGCAGGGATGAACACTGAAGCTTTCTTT
TRBJ2-2 | NA | TRBV28 | NA | 14 | CASSFSTDTGELFF | TGTGCCAGCAGTTTCTCAACAGACACCGGGGAGCTGTTTTTT
TRBJ2-7 | TRBD1 | TRBV27 | many | 14 | CASSFGAGGDEQYF | TGTGCCAGCAGTTTTGGCGCAGGGGGAGACGAGCAGTACTTC
TRBJ2-2 | TRBD1 | TRBV12-3/TRBV12-4 | many | 15 | CASRRTGGATGELFF | TGTGCCAGCAGGCGCACAGGGGGCGCAACCGGGGAGCTGTTTTTT
TRBJ2-5 | NA | TRBV7-2 | many | 15 | CASSYRLGTQETQYF | TGTGCCAGCAGCTACCGACTAGGGACACAAGAGACCCAGTACTTC
TRBJ2-5 | TRBD1 | TRBV11-1 | many | 15 | CASSLLGTGGETQYF | TGTGCCAGCAGCTTACTCGGGACAGGGGGCGAGACCCAGTACTTC
TRBJ2-5 | TRBD1 | TRBV20-1 | many | 15 | CSATNLRGMRETQYF | TGCAGTGCTACCAACCTCAGGGGGATGAGGGAGACCCAGTACTTC
TRBJ1-5 | NA | TRBV12-3/TRBV12-4 | many | 17 | CASSLGAGLYSNQPQHF | TGTGCCAGCAGTTTAGGTGCGGGACTTTATAGCAATCAGCCCCAGCATTTT
TRBJ2-6 | NA | TRBV18 | few | 19 | CASSPDVVGPSSGANVLTF | TGTGCCAGCTCACCAGATGTGGTAGGGCCTTCCTCTGGGGCCAACGTCCTGACTTTC
TRBJ1-2 | NA | TRBV12-5 | NA | 14 | CASGKTTHLEGYTF | TGTGCTAGTGGTAAGACGACACACCTGGAGGGCTACACCTTC
TRBJ2-7 | NA | TRBV28 | few | 15 | CASSFYRVSSYEQYF | TGTGCCAGCAGTTTTTACAGGGTCAGCTCCTACGAGCAGTACTTC
TRBJ1-1 | TRBD1 | TRBV7-2 | many | 17 | CASSLAPNRGKNTEAFF | TGTGCCAGCAGCTTAGCTCCAAACAGGGGAAAGAACACTGAAGCTTTCTTT
TRBJ1-2 | NA | TRBV27 | many | 15 | CASSSTGVSNYGYTF | TGTGCCAGCAGCTCGACCGGAGTCTCTAACTATGGCTACACCTTC
TRBJ2-2 | TRBD1 | TRBV10-1 | NA | 15 | CASSGMDREIGELFF | TGCGCCAGCAGTGGGATGGACAGGGAAATCGGGGAGCTGTTTTTT
TRBJ2-3 | NA | TRBV20-1 | NA | 13 | CSAREPSTDTQYF | TGCAGTGCTAGAGAACCCTCCACAGATACGCAGTATTTT
TRBJ2-5 | NA | TRBV28 | many | 13 | CASSNRDSETQYF | TGTGCCAGCAGCAACCGGGACTCAGAGACCCAGTACTTC
TRBJ1-2 | TRBD1 | TRBV30 | many | 14 | CAWGRADRSYGYTF | TGTGCCTGGGGAAGGGCGGACAGGAGCTATGGCTACACCTTC
TRBJ2-5 | NA | TRBV20-1 | many | 12 | CRLAGRWETQYF | TGCAGACTCGCGGGGCGTTGGGAGACCCAGTACTTC